This T cell receptor beta chain was documented in a study of blood T cell repertoires in COVID-19. Trimming took off 2 bases at V and 1 base at J, with 9 bases between the two ends. The CDR3 is made up of 14 amino acids. The V gene's germline CDR1 is SGHTA and CDR2 FQGNSA. Original processing methods: For nucleated cells, counts were estimated from reference gene primer amplification. TCRdb's copy holds only in-frame clones and misses some; the assay was immunoSEQ multiplex PCR. That table supplies the V and J calls and clone size; D and trimming were determined from the DNA. The table records 75,000 to 100,000 clones, around 88% of them present only once.

The sample taken for sequencing was peripheral blood. The rearrangement links TRBV7-2 to TRBJ2-7; possible D gene TRBD2, 6 bases. This TCR derives from a man between 60 and 75 years old with acute or convalescent COVID-19. In nucleotides, the CDR3 is TGTGCCAGCAGCTTATCCCGGGGGTCCTACGAGCAGTACTTC. This gives the protein CASSLSRGSYEQYF. Filled out from reference TRBV7-2 and TRBJ2-7, the complete variable domain reads GAGVSQSPSNKVTEKGKDVELRCDPISGHTALYWYRQSLGQGLEFLIYFQGNSAPDKSGLPSDRFSAERTGGSVSTLTIQRTQQEDSAVYLCASSLSRGSYEQYFGPGTRLTVT.